This T cell receptor (beta chain) was profiled in a study of blood T cell repertoires in COVID-19. Study background: COVID-19 samples from acute and convalescent phases originated in the United States, Italy and Spain. From T cells, B-cell-depleted T cells, or PBMCs came the material, which was cDNA or gDNA.

Per the germline V gene, CDR1 is SGHDT and CDR2 is YYEEEE. J was trimmed by 10 bases and V by 6 bases; bases with no gene match: 8. This CDR3 has 12 residues. Per the study methods: Researchers report that nucleated cell counts were estimated from reference gene primer amplification. Sequencing was performed with immunoSEQ multiplex PCR; in TCRdb, only in-frame clones are kept and a portion is missing. V and J calls and clone size are as listed in that table; D and trimming were resolved from the DNA. The sample holds about 480,000 clones, around nine tenths seen once. This rearrangement joins TRBV5-6 to TRBJ1-1, with TRBD1 identical over 8 bases. The source material was peripheral blood. This TCR derives from a woman in her 30s with acute or convalescent COVID-19. The CDR3 loop reads CASNPQGAGAFF. The CDR3 region has the DNA TGTGCCAGCAACCCTCAGGGGGCCGGAGCTTTCTTT.